Listed here are 15 T cell receptor beta chains from one sample, sequenced in a study of T cell repertoires in cytomegalovirus infection. TCRdb re-derived calls from the reads in MiXCR, one entry per CDR3 protein. Altogether some 900,000 distinct CDR3 sequences are present, about 33% being singletons, with the ten largest covering 9.5% to 15%. For these receptors, no antigen is known. The starting material was cultured CD8+ T cells from PBMCs, obtained from culture after CMV antigen stimulation. These TCRs come from a human donor in good health (CMV status not recorded). Some clones in this sample may be carry-over from other donors' samples.

The chain couples TRBV7-9 to TRBJ2-3, with D unclear. CDR3 length: 16 amino acids. Germline V gene data show CDR1 as SEHNR and CDR2 as FQNEAQ (reference sequence). V gave up 5 bases and J gave up 2 bases, with 17 bases separating them. In DNA, the CDR3 is TGTGCCAGCAGCCCAAAGGTTGGAGACACCACAGATACGCAGTATTTT. Translating gives CASSPKVGDTTDTQYF.

This chain joins TRBV12-3 or TRBV12-4 and TRBJ1-2, with D unresolved. V lost 5 bases, J lost 10 bases, and 17 bases lay in between. CDR3 length equals 13 residues. The CDR3 bases are TGTGCCAGCAGTACCGGAATATGGCAGGACTACACCTTC. It encodes CASSTGIWQDYTF.

This clonotype appeared a few times. V gene TRBV7-6 combines with J gene TRBJ1-2; 8 positions match TRBD1. Germline lookup yields CDR1 SGHVS and CDR2 FNYEAQ. Losses at the gene ends were 2 bases for V and 7 bases for J; bases not matched to a gene: 9. The CDR3 is made up of 15 amino acids. The CDR3, as DNA: TGTGCCAGCAGCTTAAGTCCCGGGACAGGTGTTGGCTACACCTTC. It translates to CASSLSPGTGVGYTF.

This chain uses TRBV6-6 with TRBJ2-5, with D possibly being TRBD1 (5 bases). Germline V gene sequence: CDR1 MNHNY, CDR2 SVGAGI (reference sequence). Trimming stripped 6 bases from V and 5 bases from J, with 13 bases between. This CDR3 has 13 amino acids. The CDR3 DNA reads as TGTGCCAGCAGCCAAGGGGTGGGCGAGACCCAGTACTTC. As protein: CASSQGVGETQYF.

Regarding this clonotype: This sequence may be a read error, since a much larger clone differs from it by one base. The CDR3 loop is CASSLVGDFQETKYF. CDR3 nucleotide sequence: TGTGCCAGCAGCTTAGTGGGGGACTTTCAAGAGACCAAGTACTTC. V usage is TRBV7-6 and J usage is TRBJ2-5; D possibly corresponds to TRBD2 (6 bases). Germline lookup yields CDR1 SGHVS and CDR2 FNYEAQ. The CDR3 has 15 residues.

This clonotype was found a few times. V usage is TRBV7-6 and J usage is TRBJ2-1; 9 bases map to TRBD1. The CDR3 has 15 residues. CDR1 is SGHVS, CDR2 FNYEAQ, per germline. The V gene end was trimmed by 6 bases and the J gene end by 7 bases; junction bases not matched to a gene: 10. CDR3 protein: CASSKGQGLSNEQFF. In DNA, the CDR3 is TGTGCCAGCAGTAAGGGACAGGGTCTTTCGAATGAGCAGTTCTTC.

The chain has TRBV7-9 and TRBJ2-1; D possibly corresponds to TRBD2 (5 bases). Trimming left V 4 bases short and J 5 bases short, with 15 bases between. The CDR3 has 15 residues. Germline CDR1 reads SEHNR; CDR2 reads FQNEAQ (reference sequence). The CDR3 loop is CASSSPFRGNNEQFF. DNA for the CDR3: TGTGCCAGCAGCTCCCCTTTTCGAGGGAACAATGAGCAGTTCTTC.

This clonotype occurred a few times. V and J are TRBV12-5 and TRBJ2-5, with D unclear. V was pared by 2 bases and J by 5 bases, with 9 bases between. This CDR3 has 13 residues. CDR1 is LGHNT and CDR2 is FRNRAP in the germline V gene. CDR3 sequence reads: CASGLSPSETQYF. Here the CDR3 DNA reads TGTGCTAGTGGTTTGAGTCCATCGGAGACCCAGTACTTC.

V is TRBV20-1 and J is TRBJ2-7; D uncertain. The CDR3 runs to 14 residues. The V and J ends lost 1 base and 4 bases respectively, with 14 bases between them. Germline values: CDR1 DFQATT, CDR2 SNEGSKA (reference sequence). CDR3: CSARGTTTKYEQYF. For the CDR3, the DNA is TGCAGTGCTAGAGGTACTACGACCAAGTACGAGCAGTACTTC.

The chain uses TRBV13 and TRBJ1-2; TRBD1 agrees at 8 bases. Germline assignment: CDR1 PRHDT and CDR2 FYEKMQ (reference sequence). The CDR3 runs to 14 residues. Trimming cost V 5 bases and J 2 bases; bases outside gene matches: 4. The CDR3 sequence is CASSNRDRNYGYTF. The DNA for the CDR3 is TGTGCCAGCAGCAACCGGGACAGGAACTATGGCTACACCTTC.

The genes are TRBV6-2 or TRBV6-3 and TRBJ2-1; TRBD2 aligns across 7 bases. Germline V CDR1 and CDR2: MNHEY, SVGEGT. With V trimmed by 2 bases and J by 9 bases, 19 bases remained unmatched. The CDR3 sequence is 18 residues long. CDR3 bases: TGTGCCAGCAGTTACCCACTCCCAGGGAGGAGCGGGGATACTGAGCAGTTCTTC. It is translated as CASSYPLPGRSGDTEQFF.

This clonotype turned up a few times. The chain has TRBV7-6 and TRBJ1-1, with D perhaps matching TRBD1 (5 bases). Trimming took off 4 bases at V and 5 bases at J, with 17 bases between the two ends. CDR3 size: 15 residues. The germline V gene encodes CDR1 SGHVS and CDR2 FNYEAQ. This CDR3 reads CASSSRQGVGTEAFF. The CDR3 region has the DNA TGTGCCAGCAGCTCCCGGCAGGGAGTGGGAACTGAAGCTTTCTTT.

The V gene is TRBV6-5, the J gene TRBJ2-2; 8 positions agree with TRBD1. The J segment lost 5 bases and the V segment lost 5 bases, leaving 1 base of the junction unmatched. The CDR3 is 13 residues long. CDR1 MNHEY and CDR2 SVGAGI come from the germline V gene. The CDR3 region is CASSGDRTGELFF. CDR3 bases: TGTGCCAGCAGTGGGGACAGGACCGGGGAGCTGTTTTTT.

The V and J genes are TRBV7-2 and TRBJ1-1; 10 bases are a match to TRBD1. This CDR3 is 16 amino acids long. Trimming took 5 bases from V and 3 from J; bases not matched to a gene: 9. Germline V CDR1 and CDR2: SGHTA, FQGNSA. The CDR3 bases are TGTGCCAGCAGCCCTCGACAGGGGGCGCGGGACACTGAAGCTTTCTTT. It codes for CASSPRQGARDTEAFF.

The J gene is TRBJ1-1, the V gene TRBV12-5; 7 bases align to TRBD1. V lost 3 bases to trimming and J lost 7 bases; unmatched junction nucleotides: 5. The CDR3 is 13 amino acids. Germline V gene data show CDR1 as LGHNT and CDR2 as FRNRAP. Here the CDR3 reads CASGFKGGNEAFF. The CDR3 nucleotides are TGTGCTAGTGGTTTTAAAGGGGGCAATGAAGCTTTCTTT.